Shown below are 27 T cell receptor beta chains from a single sample sequenced in a study of control samples from healthy donors and cancer patients. Profiling relied on immunoSEQ multiplex PCR, and the TCRdb table lists in-frame clones only, not all of them. The table shows about 63,000 clones, with around 85% occurring only once. Sequenced: blood. All receptors come from a man aged 40-49 years in good health.

V and J are TRBV7-8 and TRBJ2-7; D call uncertain. The V end lost 0 bases, the J end lost 5 bases, and 11 bases lay between the germline ends. Germline CDR1 is SGHVS and CDR2 is FQNEAQ. The CDR3 has 14 residues. The CDR3 DNA follows: TGTGCCAGCAGCTTAGCCCCCCAATGGGACGAGCAGTACTTC. Translation gives CASSLAPQWDEQYF. The whole variable domain, filled in from reference TRBV7-8 and TRBJ2-7, reads GAGVSQSPRYKVAKRGQDVALRCDPISGHVSLFWYQQALGQGPEFLTYFQNEAQLDKSGLPSDRFFAERPEGSVSTLKIQRTQQEDSAVYLCASSLAPQWDEQYFGPGTRLTVT.

The chain's CDR3 is CASSLMTSGSGETQYF. Written as DNA, the CDR3 is TGCGCCAGCAGCTTGATGACTAGCGGGAGTGGAGAGACCCAGTACTTC. The genes are TRBV5-1 and TRBJ2-5; 12 nucleotides align to TRBD2. Trimming at V came to 1 base and at J to 4 bases, leaving 5 bases not matched to a gene. The CDR3 has 16 amino acids. Per the germline V gene, CDR1 is SGHRS and CDR2 is YFSETQ. Together with reference TRBV5-1 and TRBJ2-5, the CDR3 gives the full variable domain: KAGVTQTPRYLIKTRGQQVTLSCSPISGHRSVSWYQQTPGQGLQFLFEYFSETQRNKGNFPGRFSGRQFSNSRSEMNVSTLELGDSALYLCASSLMTSGSGETQYFGPGTRLLVL.

The chain has TRBV7-3 and TRBJ2-5; TRBD2 is a possible D gene (6 bases). The CDR3 runs 16 residues. V lost 5 bases, J lost 1 base, and 17 bases lay in between. Germline CDR1 reads SGHTA; CDR2 reads FQGTGA. The DNA of the CDR3 is TGTGCCAGCAGCACAGTGGGCGGGATCGCCCAAGAGACCCAGTACTTC. It is translated as CASSTVGGIAQETQYF.

The V gene is TRBV7-2, the J gene TRBJ2-3, with D unclear. Germline V gene data show CDR1 as SGHTA and CDR2 as FQGNSA. V dropped 1 base and J dropped 2 bases, with 16 bases sitting between them. The CDR3 is 17 residues long. For the CDR3, the DNA is TGTGCCAGCAGCTTAGTTTATTCGGACCGATACACAGATACGCAGTATTTT. Translation: CASSLVYSDRYTDTQYF.

The V gene is TRBV9, the J gene TRBJ1-1; D call uncertain. The CDR3 contains 15 residues. The V and J ends lost 5 bases and 0 bases respectively, with 14 bases between them. The germline gives CDR1 SGDLS, CDR2 YYNGEE. CDR3 sequence reads: CASRPSSPMNTEAFF. The CDR3 DNA reads as TGTGCCAGCAGGCCCTCGTCGCCGATGAACACTGAAGCTTTCTTT.

This clone was observed a single time. The chain has TRBV4-3 and TRBJ1-2, with TRBD1 matching over 7 bases. V trimming: 4 bases; J trimming: 4 bases; junction bases outside the gene matches: 3. The germline V gene has CDR1 LGHNA and CDR2 YSLEER. CDR3 length equals 13 residues. In DNA, the CDR3 is TGCGCCAGCAGCCGAGACAGGGCCTATGGCTACACCTTC. Translated: CASSRDRAYGYTF.

This chain links TRBV5-8 with TRBJ2-5, with unresolved D. This CDR3 is 13 amino acids long. Germline assignment: CDR1 SGHTS and CDR2 YDEGEE. V gave up 4 bases and J gave up 7 bases, with 14 bases separating them. This CDR3 is CASSLGLRRTQYF. The CDR3 DNA sequence: TGTGCCAGCAGCCTGGGCCTTAGAAGGACCCAGTACTTC.

The chain employs TRBV7-8 and TRBJ1-3; no clear D. From germline, CDR1 is SGHVS and CDR2 FQNEAQ. V shed 5 bases and J shed 9 bases, with 20 bases lying between them. The CDR3 has 15 residues. CDR3 sequence: CASSPTRVAESTIYF. CDR3 bases: TGTGCCAGCAGCCCCACCCGGGTAGCTGAGAGCACCATATATTTT.

This chain links TRBV11-3 with TRBJ2-4; possibly TRBD2 for D (6 bases). This CDR3 spans 15 amino acids. V was trimmed by 5 bases and J by 2 bases, leaving 13 bases between them. Germline lookup yields CDR1 SGHNT and CDR2 YENEEA. DNA for the CDR3: TGTGCCAGCAGCCCAGACGGGGGAACCAAAAACATTCAGTACTTC. It codes for CASSPDGGTKNIQYF. The full variable domain, with the rest looked up from reference TRBV11-3 and TRBJ2-4, is EAGVVQSPRYKIIEKKQPVAFWCNPISGHNTLYWYLQNLGQGPELLIRYENEEAVDDSQLPKDRFSAERLKGVDSTLKIQPAELGDSAVYLCASSPDGGTKNIQYFGAGTRLSVL.

CDR3 sequence reads: CASSLEVGVYGYTF. CDR3 nucleotides: TGTGCCAGCAGCTTGGAGGTTGGAGTCTATGGCTACACCTTC. The rearrangement links TRBV5-6 to TRBJ1-2, with D uncertain. The CDR3 sequence is 14 residues long. The ends were cut back, 0 bases at V and 4 bases at J, with 10 bases in the middle. CDR1 and CDR2 (germline): SGHDT, YYEEEE.

The rearrangement links TRBV10-1 to TRBJ1-5, with D unresolved. Germline V gene lookup returns CDR1 WNHNN and CDR2 SYGVQD (reference sequence). The CDR3 consists of 14 residues. Trimming cost V 2 bases and J 7 bases, with 12 bases left between them. CDR3 in amino acids: CASSEGGSDQPQHF. CDR3 coding DNA: TGCGCCAGCAGTGAGGGCGGCAGCGACCAGCCCCAGCATTTT.

V is TRBV30 and J is TRBJ2-3; D gene uncertain. This CDR3 is 14 amino acids long. Trimming removed 2 bases at V and 2 bases at J, with 11 bases between. Per germline, CDR1 GTSNPN and CDR2 SVGIG (reference sequence). CDR3 nucleotides: TGTGCCTGGAGTCCGTCGGTAGCCACAGATACGCAGTATTTT. It is translated as CAWSPSVATDTQYF.

The V and J genes are TRBV25-1 and TRBJ1-2; TRBD1 agrees at 7 bases. V lost 4 bases and J lost 5; bases outside the gene matches: 7. The germline gives CDR1 MGHDK, CDR2 SYGVNS. CDR3 size: 14 residues. CDR3 protein: CASSARGLRYGYTF. The CDR3 region has the DNA TGTGCCAGCAGTGCGAGGGGGCTGAGGTATGGCTACACCTTC.

This chain links TRBV6-4 with TRBJ2-1; TRBD2 matches at 12 bases. CDR1 MRHNA and CDR2 SNTAGT come from the germline V gene. J gave up 7 bases and V 6 bases, and 7 bases lay outside the gene matches. This CDR3 comprises 15 residues. Written as DNA, the CDR3 is TGTGCCAGCAGCAAACTAGCGGGAGGCAGGAATGAGCAGTTCTTC. This codes for CASSKLAGGRNEQFF.

This clone has a handful of counts. The chain has TRBV10-2 and TRBJ2-2; 8 bases fit TRBD2. V trimming: 7 bases; J trimming: 2 bases; junction bases outside the gene matches: 3. There are 14 residues in the CDR3. Germline CDR1 and CDR2: WSHSY and SAAADI. The CDR3 region is CASKREFNTGELFF. The CDR3 DNA is TGCGCCAGCAAGCGGGAGTTTAACACCGGGGAGCTGTTTTTT.

CDR3 in DNA: TGCGCCAGCAAACGGACAGGGGGTAACTATGGCTACACCTTC. Its protein product is CASKRTGGNYGYTF. The rearrangement joins TRBV5-1 to TRBJ1-2; 10 bases are a match to TRBD1. Germline CDR1 is SGHRS and CDR2 is YFSETQ. Trimming at V came to 6 bases and at J to 1 base, leaving 3 bases not matched to a gene. The CDR3 totals 14 residues. Full variable domain (missing parts from reference TRBV5-1 and TRBJ1-2): KAGVTQTPRYLIKTRGQQVTLSCSPISGHRSVSWYQQTPGQGLQFLFEYFSETQRNKGNFPGRFSGRQFSNSRSEMNVSTLELGDSALYLCASKRTGGNYGYTFGSGTRLTVV.

The rearrangement joins TRBV10-3 to TRBJ2-1; TRBD2 matches at 9 bases. This CDR3 has 15 amino acids. Per germline, CDR1 ENHRY and CDR2 SYGVKD. V lost 7 bases to trimming and J lost 8 bases; unmatched junction nucleotides: 12. In DNA form, the CDR3 reads TGTGCCATCAACCCCAGCGGGGGGTCGAGAGATGAGCAGTTCTTC. Protein product: CAINPSGGSRDEQFF.

Here the CDR3 reads CASYRGAGTTEAFF. The CDR3 DNA reads as TGTGCCAGCTACAGGGGCGCGGGTACCACTGAAGCTTTCTTT. The rearrangement links TRBV28 to TRBJ1-1; 7 positions match TRBD1. Germline V gene data show CDR1 as MDHEN and CDR2 as SYDVKM. Trimming took 8 bases from V and 4 from J; bases not matched to a gene: 10. CDR3 size: 14 residues.

The chain employs TRBV10-3 and TRBJ2-7; tentatively, D is TRBD1 (5 bases). Germline V gene data show CDR1 as ENHRY and CDR2 as SYGVKD. V lost 0 bases and J 2 bases, leaving 14 bases between the germline ends. CDR3 size: 16 residues. The CDR3 loop reads CAISESRGPRAYEQYF. CDR3 nucleotide sequence: TGTGCCATCAGTGAGTCTAGGGGCCCCCGGGCCTACGAGCAGTACTTC.

The chain combines TRBV10-3 with TRBJ1-6, with 7 bases lining up with TRBD1. In germline, CDR1 is ENHRY, CDR2 SYGVKD. This CDR3 comprises 13 residues. J gave up 7 bases and V 7 bases, and 4 bases lay outside the gene matches. The CDR3 DNA reads TGTGCCATCACCTCGGGACAGAATTCACCCCTCCACTTT. Its translation is CAITSGQNSPLHF.

This clone appeared a single time. V usage is TRBV4-3 and J usage is TRBJ1-2; TRBD1 is a possible D gene (6 bases). The CDR3 has 14 amino acids. V was cut by 1 base and J by 8 bases, with 14 bases left in between. CDR1 is LGHNA and CDR2 is YSLEER in the germline V gene. The CDR3 DNA reads TGCGCCAGCAGCCAAGCTAACAGGGCTGAAGGCTACACCTTC. The encoded protein is CASSQANRAEGYTF.

This chain uses TRBV4-3 with TRBJ2-1; 10 nucleotides match TRBD2. The CDR3 totals 15 residues. Per germline, CDR1 LGHNA and CDR2 YSLEER. Trimming took 4 bases from V and 3 from J; bases not matched to a gene: 3. The CDR3 DNA is TGCGCCAGCAGCCTTAGCGGGGGGCTCTACAATGAGCAGTTCTTC. Translating gives CASSLSGGLYNEQFF.

This clone was recorded only once. V and J are TRBV7-9 and TRBJ1-1; D gene unclear. The V end was cut by 3 bases, the J end by 1 base, with 6 bases between. The CDR3 runs to 13 residues. CDR1 is SEHNR, CDR2 FQNEAQ, per germline (reference sequence). The CDR3 loop is CASSFSQNTEAFF. CDR3 coding DNA: TGTGCCAGCAGCTTTAGCCAGAACACTGAAGCTTTCTTT.

This clone is deemed medium-sized (0.01 to 0.1%). The gene calls are TRBV29-1 and TRBJ1-1; D unclear. Germline V gene sequence: CDR1 SQVTM, CDR2 ANQGSEA. Trimming removed 7 bases at V and 2 bases at J, with 11 bases between. The CDR3 consists of 12 residues. CDR3 sequence: CSALTINTEAFF. DNA of the CDR3: TGCAGCGCCCTGACAATTAACACTGAAGCTTTCTTT.

The chain has TRBV6-6 and TRBJ2-7; no reliable D call. The ends were cut back, 3 bases at V and 4 bases at J, with 4 bases in the middle. Looked up from germline, CDR1 is MNHNY and CDR2 is SVGAGI (reference sequence). The CDR3 extends over 11 amino acids. The CDR3 loop reads CASSYRYEQYF. The CDR3 nucleotides read TGTGCCAGCAGTTATAGATACGAGCAGTACTTC.

The chain has TRBV4-3 and TRBJ2-1, with 7 positions matching TRBD1. Germline V lookup: CDR1 LGHNA, CDR2 YSLEER. J was trimmed by 8 bases and V by 1 base; bases with no gene match: 5. This CDR3 region has 14 residues. The CDR3, as DNA: TGCGCCAGCAGCCAAGGGGACAGTCGTGATGAGCAGTTCTTC. It yields the protein CASSQGDSRDEQFF.

This rearrangement joins TRBV4-3 to TRBJ2-7, with D perhaps matching TRBD1 or TRBD2 (6 bases each). Germline lookup yields CDR1 LGHNA and CDR2 YSLEER. Trimming cost V 0 bases and J 6 bases, with 9 bases left between them. This CDR3 is built from 13 residues. The CDR3 region is CASSQEEGGEQYF. The CDR3 coding sequence is TGCGCCAGCAGCCAAGAGGAGGGGGGCGAGCAGTACTTC.